The entry that follows covers one T cell receptor (beta chain) sequence. What it binds is unknown. The quantity of DNA used in unsorted PBMC replicate PCRs was 300 ng, corresponding to tens of thousands of T cell genomes. Original processing notes: As immunoSEQ supplied junction-only sequences (without quality scores), filtering differed. Produced via immunoSEQ multiplex PCR; TCRdb's table is partial and in-frame only. The V and J calls and clone size come from that table; D and trimming were worked out from the DNA. The sample has about 470,000 clones, 79% seen once. Between the trimmed V and J ends, which lost 0 bases and 4 bases, there was a span of 15 bases. CDR3 length: 16 residues. Germline CDR1 SGHRS, CDR2 YFSETQ. These data are taken from a study of shared clonotypes between healthy human individuals. Study outcomes and limitations: The sampled material consisted only of blood, and tissue repertoires are likely to differ. A limitation of the genetic and exposure-history diversity represented arose from few donors.

The sample was PBMCs. The receptor's source is a middle-aged woman in good health. Some clones in this sample may be carry-over from other donors' samples. V and J are TRBV5-1 and TRBJ2-3; perhaps TRBD1 as D (6 bases). CDR3 DNA sequence: TGCGCCAGCAGCTTGGACGGGTCAGGGGTGCCAGATACGCAGTATTTT. Its protein is CASSLDGSGVPDTQYF. The whole variable domain, filled in from reference TRBV5-1 and TRBJ2-3, reads KAGVTQTPRYLIKTRGQQVTLSCSPISGHRSVSWYQQTPGQGLQFLFEYFSETQRNKGNFPGRFSGRQFSNSRSEMNVSTLELGDSALYLCASSLDGSGVPDTQYFGPGTRLTVL.